This entry lists 2 T cell receptor beta chains sequenced from one sample in a study of T cell responses to AZD1222 COVID-19 vaccine. Only in-frame clones appear in the TCRdb table, and some are missing; sequencing was by immunoSEQ multiplex PCR. The sample carries 120,000 to 150,000 clones, roughly nine tenths recorded once. This material consisted of peripheral blood, taken 28 days after the second AZD1222 dose. These receptors were obtained from an adult who received the AZD1222 COVID-19 vaccine.

The rearrangement joins TRBV27 to TRBJ1-5; 9 bases fit TRBD1. The CDR3 has 14 amino acids. CDR1 is MNHEY, CDR2 SMNVEV, per germline (reference sequence). Trimming cost V 6 bases and J 6 bases; bases outside gene matches: 6. The CDR3 nucleotides are TGTGCCAGCAGACGCTCGGGACAGGGTCAGCCCCAGCATTTT. Protein product: CASRRSGQGQPQHF.

The V and J genes are TRBV30 and TRBJ1-2; 7 positions match TRBD1. This CDR3 is 13 amino acids long. The junction had 5 bases not matched to a gene; V was cut back by 5 bases and J by 2 bases. Germline V lookup: CDR1 GTSNPN, CDR2 SVGIG (reference sequence). The CDR3 nucleotides read TGTGCCTGGGACAGGGTCCCCAACTATGGCTACACCTTC. Translated, it gives CAWDRVPNYGYTF.